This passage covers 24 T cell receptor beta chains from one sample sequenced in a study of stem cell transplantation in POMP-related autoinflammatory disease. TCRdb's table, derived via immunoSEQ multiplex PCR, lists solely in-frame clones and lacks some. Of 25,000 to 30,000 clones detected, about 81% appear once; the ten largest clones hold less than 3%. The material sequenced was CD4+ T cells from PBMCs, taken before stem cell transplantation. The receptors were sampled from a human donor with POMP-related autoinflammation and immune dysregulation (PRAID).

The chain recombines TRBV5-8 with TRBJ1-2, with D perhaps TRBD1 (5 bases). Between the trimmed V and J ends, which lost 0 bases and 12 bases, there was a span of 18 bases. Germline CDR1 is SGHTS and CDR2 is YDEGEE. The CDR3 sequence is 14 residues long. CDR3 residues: CASSLAVSKKGNTF. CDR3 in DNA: TGTGCCAGCAGCTTGGCGGTTTCAAAAAAGGGGAACACCTTC.

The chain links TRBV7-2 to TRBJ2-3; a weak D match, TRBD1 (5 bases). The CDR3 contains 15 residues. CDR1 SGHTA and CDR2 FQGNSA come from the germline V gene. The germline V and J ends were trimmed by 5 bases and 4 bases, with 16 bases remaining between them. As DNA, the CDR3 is TGTGCCAGCAGCCTAGGGGCCGGTAGCCCAGATACGCAGTATTTT. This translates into CASSLGAGSPDTQYF. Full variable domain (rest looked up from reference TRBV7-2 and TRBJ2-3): GAGVSQSPSNKVTEKGKDVELRCDPISGHTALYWYRQSLGQGLEFLIYFQGNSAPDKSGLPSDRFSAERTGGSVSTLTIQRTQQEDSAVYLCASSLGAGSPDTQYFGPGTRLTVL.

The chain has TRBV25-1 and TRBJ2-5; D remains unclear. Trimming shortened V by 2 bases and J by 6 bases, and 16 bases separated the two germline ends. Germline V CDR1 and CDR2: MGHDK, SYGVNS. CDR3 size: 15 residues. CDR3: CASSELNYPGQTQYF. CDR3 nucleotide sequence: TGTGCCAGCAGTGAACTCAACTACCCGGGTCAGACCCAGTACTTC.

Written as DNA, the CDR3 is TGTGCCATCTGGGACGGTAGCAATCAGCCCCAGCATTTT. It translates to CAIWDGSNQPQHF. V gene TRBV6-4 combines with J gene TRBJ1-5; D is perhaps TRBD1 (5 bases). The length of the CDR3 is 13 residues. Trimming left V 10 bases short and J 0 bases short, with 10 bases between. Germline values: CDR1 MRHNA, CDR2 SNTAGT.

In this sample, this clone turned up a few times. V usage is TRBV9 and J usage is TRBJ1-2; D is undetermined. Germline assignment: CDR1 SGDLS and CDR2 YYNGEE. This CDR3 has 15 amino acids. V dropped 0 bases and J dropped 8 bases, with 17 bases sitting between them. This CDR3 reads CASSVAGSIGEGYTF. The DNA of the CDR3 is TGTGCCAGCAGCGTAGCCGGGTCGATCGGTGAAGGCTACACCTTC.

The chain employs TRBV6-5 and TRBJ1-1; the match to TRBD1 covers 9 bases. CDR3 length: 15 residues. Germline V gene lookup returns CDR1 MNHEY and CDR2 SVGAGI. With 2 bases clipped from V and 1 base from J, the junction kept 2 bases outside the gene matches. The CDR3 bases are TGTGCCAGCAGTTACGAGGGACAGGGGAACACTGAAGCTTTCTTT. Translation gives CASSYEGQGNTEAFF.

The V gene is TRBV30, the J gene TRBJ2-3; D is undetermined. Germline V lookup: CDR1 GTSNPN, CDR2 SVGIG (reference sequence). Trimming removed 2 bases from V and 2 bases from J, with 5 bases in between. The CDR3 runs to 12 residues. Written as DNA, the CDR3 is TGTGCCTGGAGTAGACCCACAGATACGCAGTATTTT. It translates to CAWSRPTDTQYF.

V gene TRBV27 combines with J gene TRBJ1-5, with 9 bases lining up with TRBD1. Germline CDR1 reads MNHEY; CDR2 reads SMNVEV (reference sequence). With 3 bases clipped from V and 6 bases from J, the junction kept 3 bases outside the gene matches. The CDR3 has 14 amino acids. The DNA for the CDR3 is TGTGCCAGCAGTTTGGGACAGGGCAGTCAGCCCCAGCATTTT. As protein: CASSLGQGSQPQHF.

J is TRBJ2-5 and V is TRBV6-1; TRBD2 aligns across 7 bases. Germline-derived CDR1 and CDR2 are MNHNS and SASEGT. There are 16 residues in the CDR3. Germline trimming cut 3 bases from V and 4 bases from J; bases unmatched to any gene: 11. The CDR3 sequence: CASSDAGTIPTETQYF. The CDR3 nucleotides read TGTGCCAGCAGTGATGCGGGGACTATTCCGACAGAGACCCAGTACTTC.

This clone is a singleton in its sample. The CDR3 is CASSLTSAYTGELFF. CDR3 DNA sequence: TGCGCCAGCAGTCTAACTAGCGCCTACACCGGGGAGCTGTTTTTT. The chain recombines TRBV4-1 with TRBJ2-2; TRBD2 aligns across 7 bases. The J segment lost 3 bases and the V segment lost 6 bases, leaving 7 bases of the junction unmatched. The CDR3 is 15 residues long. Germline CDR1 reads MGHRA; CDR2 reads YSYEKL.

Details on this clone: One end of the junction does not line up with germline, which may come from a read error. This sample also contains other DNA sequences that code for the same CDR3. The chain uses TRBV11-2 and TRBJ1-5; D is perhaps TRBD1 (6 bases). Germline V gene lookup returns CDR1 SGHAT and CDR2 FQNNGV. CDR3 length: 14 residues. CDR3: CASSLGAVNQPQHF. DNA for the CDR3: TGTGCCAGCAGCTTGGGGGCAGTTAATCAGCCCCAACATTTT.

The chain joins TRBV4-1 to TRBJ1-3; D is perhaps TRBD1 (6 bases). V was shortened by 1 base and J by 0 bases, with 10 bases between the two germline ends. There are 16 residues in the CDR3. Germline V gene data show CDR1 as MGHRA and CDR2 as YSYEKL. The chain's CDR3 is CASSQADSFSGNTIYF. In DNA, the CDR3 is TGCGCCAGCAGCCAAGCGGACAGCTTCTCTGGAAACACCATATATTTT.

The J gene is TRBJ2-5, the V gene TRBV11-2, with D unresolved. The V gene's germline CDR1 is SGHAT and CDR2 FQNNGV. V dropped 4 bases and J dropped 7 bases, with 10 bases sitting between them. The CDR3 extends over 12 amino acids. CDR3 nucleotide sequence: TGTGCCAGCAGCTCCCGATATTGGACCCAGTACTTC. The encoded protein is CASSSRYWTQYF.

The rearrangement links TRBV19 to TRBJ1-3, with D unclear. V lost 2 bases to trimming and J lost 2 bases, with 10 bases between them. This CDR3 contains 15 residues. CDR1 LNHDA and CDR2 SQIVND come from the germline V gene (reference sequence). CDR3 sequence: CASSITAGAGNTIYF. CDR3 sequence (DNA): TGTGCCAGTAGTATAACCGCAGGAGCTGGAAACACCATATATTTT.

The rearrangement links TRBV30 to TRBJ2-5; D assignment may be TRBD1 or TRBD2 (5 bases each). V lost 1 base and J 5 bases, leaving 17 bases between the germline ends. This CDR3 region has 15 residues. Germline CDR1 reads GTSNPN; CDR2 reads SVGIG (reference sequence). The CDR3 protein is CAWSGIGPWGETQYF. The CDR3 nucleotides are TGTGCCTGGAGTGGGATCGGGCCGTGGGGGGAGACCCAGTACTTC.

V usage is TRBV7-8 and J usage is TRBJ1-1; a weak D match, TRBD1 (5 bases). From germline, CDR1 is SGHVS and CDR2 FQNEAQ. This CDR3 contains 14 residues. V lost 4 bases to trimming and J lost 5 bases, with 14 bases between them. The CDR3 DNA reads TGTGCCAGCAGCTGGTGGAGGGGTAGGACTGAAGCTTTCTTT. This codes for CASSWWRGRTEAFF.

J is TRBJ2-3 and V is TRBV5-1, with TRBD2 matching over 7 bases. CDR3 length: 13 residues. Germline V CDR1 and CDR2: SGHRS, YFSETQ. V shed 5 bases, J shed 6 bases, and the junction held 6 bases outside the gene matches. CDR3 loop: CASSLVREDTQYF. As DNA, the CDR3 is TGCGCCAGCAGTCTGGTGCGGGAGGATACGCAGTATTTT.

CDR3: CASSSTSRTGELFF. As DNA, the CDR3 is TGTGCCAGCAGCTCGACCTCGCGGACCGGGGAGCTGTTTTTT. The V and J genes are TRBV7-8 and TRBJ2-2, with D uncertain. Trimming took 4 bases from V and 5 from J, leaving 11 bases between them. Germline lookup yields CDR1 SGHVS and CDR2 FQNEAQ. The CDR3 runs to 14 residues.

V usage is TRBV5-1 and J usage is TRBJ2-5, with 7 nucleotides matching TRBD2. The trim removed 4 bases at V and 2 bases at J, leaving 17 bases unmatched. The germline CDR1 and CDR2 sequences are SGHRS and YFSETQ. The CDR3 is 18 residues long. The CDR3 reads CASSARYGASGPQETQYF. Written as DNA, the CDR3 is TGCGCCAGCAGCGCACGCTATGGGGCTAGCGGCCCACAAGAGACCCAGTACTTC.

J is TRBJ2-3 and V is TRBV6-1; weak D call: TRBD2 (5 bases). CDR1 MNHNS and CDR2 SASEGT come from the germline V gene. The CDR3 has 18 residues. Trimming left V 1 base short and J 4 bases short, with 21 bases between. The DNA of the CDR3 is TGTGCCAGCAGTGAAGGAGGGCCCGGATGGATTGATTCAGATACGCAGTATTTT. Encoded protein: CASSEGGPGWIDSDTQYF.

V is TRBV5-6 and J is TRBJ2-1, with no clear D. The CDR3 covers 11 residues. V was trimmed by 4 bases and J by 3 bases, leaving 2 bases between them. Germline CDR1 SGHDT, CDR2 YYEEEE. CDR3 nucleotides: TGTGCCAGCAGCGTCTACAATGAGCAGTTCTTC. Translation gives CASSVYNEQFF.

The CDR3, as DNA: TGCGCCAGCAGCTTGGCCGCGAGCGGGGGGGCAGATACGCAGTATTTT. Translated, it gives CASSLAASGGADTQYF. The chain combines TRBV5-1 with TRBJ2-3; 10 bases line up with TRBD2. The V segment lost 0 bases and the J segment 4 bases; nucleotides outside the gene matches: 5. Germline V gene lookup returns CDR1 SGHRS and CDR2 YFSETQ. This CDR3 has 16 amino acids.

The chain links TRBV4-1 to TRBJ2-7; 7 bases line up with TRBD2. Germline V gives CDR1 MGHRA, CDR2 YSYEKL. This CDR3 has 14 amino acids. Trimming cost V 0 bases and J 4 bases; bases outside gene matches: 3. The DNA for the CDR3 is TGCGCCAGCAGCCAAGAGACTAGCTTATACGAGCAGTACTTC. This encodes CASSQETSLYEQYF.

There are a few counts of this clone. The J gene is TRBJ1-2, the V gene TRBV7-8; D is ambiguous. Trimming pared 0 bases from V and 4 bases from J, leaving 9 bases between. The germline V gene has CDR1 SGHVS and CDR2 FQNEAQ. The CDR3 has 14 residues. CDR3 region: CASSLAQAPYGYTF. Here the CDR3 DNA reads TGTGCCAGCAGCTTAGCCCAAGCCCCCTATGGCTACACCTTC.